This is a list of T cell receptor beta chains from one sample in a study of blood T cell repertoires in COVID-19. Some clones are missing from TCRdb's copy, which holds only in-frame ones; the method was immunoSEQ multiplex PCR. This sample yields more than 45,000 clones, of which around 86% are seen a single time; more than 6% belongs to the top ten. The sample taken for sequencing was peripheral blood. These receptors came from a human donor with active COVID-19. The donor label of this sample is uncertain. The CDR3 runs from the conserved cysteine through the conserved F or W. D genes are given only for firm matches. Where a row states a size, it is once, few, many or the class of an expanded clone; other rows omit it.

D gene: .; J gene: TRBJ2-4; V gene: TRBV11-1; CDR3 length: 16; clone size: .; CDR3 DNA: TGTGCCAGCAGCTTGCGTTGGCAGCGAGCCAAAAACATTCAGTACTTC; CDR3 protein: CASSLRWQRAKNIQYF
D gene: TRBD1; J gene: TRBJ2-5; V gene: TRBV25-1; CDR3 length: 14; clone size: .; CDR3 DNA: TGTGCCAGCAGTGCGCCGACAGGGCGGGAGACCCAGTACTTC; CDR3 protein: CASSAPTGRETQYF
D gene: TRBD1; J gene: TRBJ1-6; V gene: TRBV2; CDR3 length: 15; clone size: .; CDR3 DNA: TGTGCCAGCGGGTCCTCGGGACAGCCTAATTCACCCCTCCACTTT; CDR3 protein: CASGSSGQPNSPLHF
D gene: .; J gene: TRBJ2-1; V gene: TRBV5-1; CDR3 length: 12; clone size: .; CDR3 DNA: TGCGCCACGCGGGACCCGAAGGGTGAGCAGTTCTTC; CDR3 protein: CATRDPKGEQFF
D gene: .; J gene: TRBJ1-2; V gene: TRBV12-3/TRBV12-4; CDR3 length: 12; clone size: once; CDR3 DNA: TGTGCCAGCAGTTCGCGGAACTATGGCTACACCTTC; CDR3 protein: CASSSRNYGYTF
D gene: TRBD1; J gene: TRBJ1-5; V gene: TRBV27; CDR3 length: 18; clone size: .; CDR3 DNA: TGTGCCAGCAGTTTAGTAGGACAGGGAGAATATAGCAATCAGCCCCAGCATTTT; CDR3 protein: CASSLVGQGEYSNQPQHF
D gene: TRBD2; J gene: TRBJ2-1; V gene: TRBV5-1; CDR3 length: 16; clone size: .; CDR3 DNA: TGCGCCAGCAGCTTGTATCCTAGCGGGACCTACAATGAGCAGTTCTTC; CDR3 protein: CASSLYPSGTYNEQFF
D gene: .; J gene: TRBJ1-2; V gene: TRBV7-3; CDR3 length: 14; clone size: .; CDR3 DNA: TGTGCCAGCAGCTTGGGTCCTACAGGTCAGGGCTACACCTTC; CDR3 protein: CASSLGPTGQGYTF
D gene: TRBD1; J gene: TRBJ2-7; V gene: TRBV5-5; CDR3 length: 16; clone size: .; CDR3 DNA: TGTGCCAGCAGCAGGGGACAGGGTAGATCTACCTACGAGCAGTACTTC; CDR3 protein: CASSRGQGRSTYEQYF
D gene: .; J gene: TRBJ2-1; V gene: TRBV11-2; CDR3 length: 12; clone size: .; CDR3 DNA: TGTGCCAGCAGCTTAAGCGGCGATGAGCAGTTCTTC; CDR3 protein: CASSLSGDEQFF
D gene: .; J gene: TRBJ1-5; V gene: TRBV30; CDR3 length: 13; clone size: .; CDR3 DNA: TGTGCCTGGAGTGTACAGGAACATCAGCCCCAGCATTTT; CDR3 protein: CAWSVQEHQPQHF
D gene: TRBD1; J gene: TRBJ1-1; V gene: TRBV29-1; CDR3 length: 11; clone size: .; CDR3 DNA: TGCAGCACACGGACAGGGGGCATAGCTTTCTTT; CDR3 protein: CSTRTGGIAFF
D gene: .; J gene: TRBJ2-3; V gene: TRBV19; CDR3 length: 15; clone size: .; CDR3 DNA: TGTGCCAGTAGTCCTCGGGACACTAGCACAGATACGCAGTATTTT; CDR3 protein: CASSPRDTSTDTQYF
D gene: .; J gene: TRBJ1-5; V gene: TRBV6-5; CDR3 length: 14; clone size: .; CDR3 DNA: TGTGCCAGCAGTACCGGACAGTTCAATCAGCCCCAGCATTTT; CDR3 protein: CASSTGQFNQPQHF
D gene: TRBD2; J gene: TRBJ2-1; V gene: TRBV11-3; CDR3 length: 18; clone size: .; CDR3 DNA: TGTGCCAGCAGCTCCCGACTAGCGGGGGGGAGCTCCTACAATGAGCAGTTCTTC; CDR3 protein: CASSSRLAGGSSYNEQFF
D gene: TRBD1; J gene: TRBJ1-1; V gene: TRBV2; CDR3 length: 15; clone size: .; CDR3 DNA: TGTGCCAGCAGTAAGGTCGGGACAGATCGGACTGAAGCTTTCTTT; CDR3 protein: CASSKVGTDRTEAFF
D gene: TRBD1; J gene: TRBJ2-1; V gene: TRBV19; CDR3 length: 13; clone size: .; CDR3 DNA: TGTGCCAGCGCGGCCCAGGGGGAAAATGAGCAGTTCTTC; CDR3 protein: CASAAQGENEQFF
D gene: TRBD2; J gene: TRBJ2-5; V gene: TRBV7-6; CDR3 length: 15; clone size: .; CDR3 DNA: TGTGCCAGCAGCCTCTGGGGCGCGGGGGTTGAGACCCAGTACTTC; CDR3 protein: CASSLWGAGVETQYF
D gene: .; J gene: TRBJ1-6; V gene: TRBV3-1/TRBV3-2; CDR3 length: 13; clone size: .; CDR3 DNA: TGTGCCAGCAGCACGGGGAATAATTCACCCCTCCACTTT; CDR3 protein: CASSTGNNSPLHF
D gene: .; J gene: TRBJ2-1; V gene: TRBV2; CDR3 length: 13; clone size: .; CDR3 DNA: TGTGCCAGCAGTGAAGATTCCGTCAATGAGCAGTTCTTC; CDR3 protein: CASSEDSVNEQFF
D gene: .; J gene: TRBJ1-1; V gene: TRBV29-1; CDR3 length: 12; clone size: .; CDR3 DNA: TGCAGCGTTGTGAGTTCTGGCACTGAAGCTTTCTTT; CDR3 protein: CSVVSSGTEAFF
D gene: .; J gene: TRBJ1-2; V gene: TRBV7-6; CDR3 length: 12; clone size: .; CDR3 DNA: TGTGCCAGCAGCTTAGTTATCTACCTATACACCTTC; CDR3 protein: CASSLVIYLYTF
D gene: .; J gene: TRBJ1-1; V gene: TRBV27; CDR3 length: 13; clone size: .; CDR3 DNA: TGTGCCAGCAGTTTAAGGAGGGACACTGAAGCTTTCTTT; CDR3 protein: CASSLRRDTEAFF
D gene: .; J gene: TRBJ2-1; V gene: TRBV28; CDR3 length: 13; clone size: .; CDR3 DNA: TGTGCCACCGACGGGACTGGCGACAATGAGCAGTTCTTC; CDR3 protein: CATDGTGDNEQFF
D gene: TRBD1; J gene: TRBJ2-7; V gene: TRBV10-3; CDR3 length: 13; clone size: .; CDR3 DNA: TGTGCCATCAGTGGGGACAGGGTCTACGAGCAGTACTTC; CDR3 protein: CAISGDRVYEQYF
D gene: TRBD2; J gene: TRBJ2-2; V gene: TRBV19; CDR3 length: 15; clone size: .; CDR3 DNA: TGTGCCAGTAGGCCCGGGACTAGAGGTACCGGGGAGCTGTTTTTT; CDR3 protein: CASRPGTRGTGELFF